This T cell receptor beta chain was sequenced in a study of cytomegalovirus exposure and HLA in healthy donors. Looking at the study overall: Later analysis reported that the 110 or so validation repertoires shared the platform of the approximately 670 first-cohort repertoires. Study-wide points: Cytomegalovirus association was listed for about 160 TCR beta chains. Most observed TCR sequences were rare, whereas some public TCRs were detected in many donors. It was reportedly the case that the classifier diagnosed cytomegalovirus status with high specificity and sensitivity.

CDR1 SGHAT and CDR2 FQNNGV come from the germline V gene. Trimming pared 1 base from V and 5 bases from J, leaving 10 bases between. This CDR3 comprises 14 residues. Turning to this clone: No antigen is known for it.

The table came from immunoSEQ multiplex PCR; TCRdb's copy has only in-frame clones and leaves some out. The sample lists about 82,000 clones; about 95% were seen once. Input material: PBMCs. The V and J genes are TRBV11-2 and TRBJ2-3; D is perhaps TRBD2 (6 bases). This receptor was taken from a woman under 30 in good health and CMV-seronegative. This CDR3 reads CASSLAPGGDTQYF. In nucleotides, the CDR3 is TGTGCCAGCAGCTTAGCTCCCGGGGGAGATACGCAGTATTTT.